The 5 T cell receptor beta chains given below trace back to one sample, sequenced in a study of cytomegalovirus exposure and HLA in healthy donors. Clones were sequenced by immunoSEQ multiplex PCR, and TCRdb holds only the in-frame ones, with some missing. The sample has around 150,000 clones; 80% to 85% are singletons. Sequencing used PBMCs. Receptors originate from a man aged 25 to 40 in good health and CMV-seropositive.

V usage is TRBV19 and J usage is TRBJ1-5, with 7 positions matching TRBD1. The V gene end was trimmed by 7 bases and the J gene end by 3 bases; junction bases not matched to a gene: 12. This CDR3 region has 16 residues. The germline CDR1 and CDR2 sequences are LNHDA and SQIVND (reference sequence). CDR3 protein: CASNQQGRRDNQPQHF. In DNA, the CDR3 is TGTGCCAGTAATCAACAGGGGAGGAGGGACAATCAGCCCCAGCATTTT.

The CDR3 protein is CASSARGSGENTGELFF. For the CDR3, the DNA is TGTGCCAGCAGCGCGAGGGGGAGCGGGGAGAACACCGGGGAGCTGTTTTTT. The chain joins TRBV7-9 to TRBJ2-2, with D possibly matching TRBD2 (7 bases). V was trimmed by 5 bases and J by 1 base, leaving 17 bases between them. This CDR3 region has 17 residues. The germline gives CDR1 SEHNR, CDR2 FQNEAQ (reference sequence). Based on the CDR3 plus reference TRBV7-9 and TRBJ2-2, the full variable domain is DTGVSQNPRHKITKRGQNVTFRCDPISEHNRLYWYRQTLGQGPEFLTYFQNEAQLEKSRLLSDRFSAERPKGSFSTLEIQRTEQGDSAMYLCASSARGSGENTGELFFGEGSRLTVL.

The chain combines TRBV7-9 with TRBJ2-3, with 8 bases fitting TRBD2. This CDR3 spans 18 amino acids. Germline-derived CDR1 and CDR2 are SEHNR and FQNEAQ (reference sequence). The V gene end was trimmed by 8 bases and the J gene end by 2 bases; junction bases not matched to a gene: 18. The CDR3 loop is CASHSGVAAGGDTDTQYF. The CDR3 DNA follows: TGTGCCAGCCACTCCGGGGTTGCGGCGGGAGGCGACACAGATACGCAGTATTTT.

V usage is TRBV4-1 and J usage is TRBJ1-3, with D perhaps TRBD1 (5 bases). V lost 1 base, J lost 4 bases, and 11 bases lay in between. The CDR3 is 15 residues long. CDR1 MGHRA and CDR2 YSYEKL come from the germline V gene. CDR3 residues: CASSQGTGPGNTIYF. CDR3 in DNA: TGCGCCAGCAGCCAAGGTACAGGACCCGGAAACACCATATATTTT.

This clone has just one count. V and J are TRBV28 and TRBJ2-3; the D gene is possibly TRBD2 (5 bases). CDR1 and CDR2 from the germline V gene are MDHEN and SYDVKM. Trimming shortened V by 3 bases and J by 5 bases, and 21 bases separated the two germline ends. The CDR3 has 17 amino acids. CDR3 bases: TGTGCCAGCAGTTTGCCCTTGATGCGGAGGAAGAAAGATACGCAGTATTTT. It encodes CASSLPLMRRKKDTQYF.